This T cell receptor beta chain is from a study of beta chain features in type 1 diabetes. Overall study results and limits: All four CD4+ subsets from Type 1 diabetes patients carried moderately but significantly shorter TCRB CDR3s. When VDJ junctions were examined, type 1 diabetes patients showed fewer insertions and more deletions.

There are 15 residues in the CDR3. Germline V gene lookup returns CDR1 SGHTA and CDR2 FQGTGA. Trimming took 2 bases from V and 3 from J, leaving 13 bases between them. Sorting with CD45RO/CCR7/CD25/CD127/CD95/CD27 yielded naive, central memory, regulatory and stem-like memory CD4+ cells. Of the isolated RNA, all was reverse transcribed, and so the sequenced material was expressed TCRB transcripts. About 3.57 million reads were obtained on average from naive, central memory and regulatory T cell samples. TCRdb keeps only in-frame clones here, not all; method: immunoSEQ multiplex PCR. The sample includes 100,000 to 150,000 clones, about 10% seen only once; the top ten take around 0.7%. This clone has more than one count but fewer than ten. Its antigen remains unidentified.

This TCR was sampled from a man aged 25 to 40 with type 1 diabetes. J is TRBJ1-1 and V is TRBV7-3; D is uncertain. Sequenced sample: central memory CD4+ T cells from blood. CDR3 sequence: CASSLALAGHTEAFF. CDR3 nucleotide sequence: TGTGCCAGCAGCTTAGCGCTGGCAGGCCACACTGAAGCTTTCTTT. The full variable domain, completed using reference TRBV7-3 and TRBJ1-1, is GAGVSQTPSNKVTEKGKYVELRCDPISGHTALYWYRQSLGQGPEFLIYFQGTGAADDSGLPNDRFFAVRPEGSVSTLKIQRTERGDSAVYLCASSLALAGHTEAFFGQGTRLTVV.